The table lists the clone carrying this T cell receptor beta chain with a few counts. The antigen remains unidentified. The data derive from a study of T cell repertoires in cytomegalovirus infection. Study details: Researchers turned to recently identified HLA-C-restricted CMV epitopes as well as well-studied HLA-B-restricted ones. TCR beta signatures that were public indicated CMV infection and matching HLA type.

Findings and caveats of the study: The ex vivo response was dominated by HLA-C-restricted CMV-specific TCR beta clonotypes. Identification of carriers of CMV plus the relevant HLA was performed using cumulative public TCR beta family frequency.

Trimming removed 1 base from V and 0 bases from J; junction bases left unmatched: 7. Germline CDR1 and CDR2: MGHDK and SYGVNS. The CDR3 spans 18 residues. MiXCR was run by TCRdb on the reads, yielding one entry per CDR3 protein. Of about a million distinct CDR3 sequences listed, less than 40% are singletons. The receptor was isolated from a human donor in good health (CMV status not recorded). Some clones in this sample may be carry-over from other donors' samples. This specimen was cultured CD8+ T cells from PBMCs, taken from culture after CMV antigen stimulation. The gene calls are TRBV25-1 and TRBJ2-2; TRBD1 aligns across 8 bases. The CDR3 DNA is TGTGCCAGCAGTGAATGGAGGACAGGGAAGCCGAACACCGGGGAGCTGTTTTTT. Protein: CASSEWRTGKPNTGELFF.